The rows below give T cell receptor beta chains drawn from one sample of a study of CD8+ T cells in alopecia areata. Method: immunoSEQ multiplex PCR; TCRdb's copy keeps in-frame clones and lacks some. The data contain 100,000 to 150,000 clones, less than 45% of them singletons. The specimen was CD4+ T cells sorted from blood. These receptors all come from a human donor with alopecia areata. CDR3s leave out the opening cysteine and the closing phenylalanine or tryptophan.

V gene,CDR3 protein
TRBV20-1,SADGYEQY
TRBV2,ASRIQGLRDTEAF
TRBV20-1,SVTGYDEQY
TRBV2,ASSEVWGNEQF
TRBV7-2,ASSPKWRTSNEQY
TRBV4-3,ASSRTDRNYGYT
TRBV7-3,ASSLNAGTSSYNEQF
TRBV10-3,AISGNRGSADTQY
TRBV29-1,SADVGQGITYEQY
TRBV29-1,SVGGFGRETQY
TRBV23-1,ASSQSTRVFETQY
TRBV27,ASSPLDVRTQAF
TRBV11-1,ASSRDLYQPQH
TRBV7-9,ASSLGFSPNEQF
TRBV28,ASSRTGGQYEQY
TRBV20-1,SVTLPETQY
TRBV6-5,ASSYFDRAHEQF
TRBV18,ASSPPSQTDTQY
TRBV30,AWNRQGVAEAF
TRBV29-1,SVAGQGPTNEKLF
TRBV14,ASGPGQETQY
TRBV29-1,SVEDLWDRDMPDTQY
TRBV29-1,SVGTEEFVEAF
TRBV23-1,ASSQSRDTEAF
TRBV25-1,ASSESNTYYEQY
TRBV27,ASSFMSPGYEQF
TRBV19,ASSIDLAEPQH
TRBV28,ASSTGTSGFTDTQY
TRBV7-6,ASSWTRQETQY
TRBV30,AWSPGGMGDQPQH
TRBV2,ASSEEVQETQY
TRBV29-1,SVEGTGGGYT
TRBV29-1,SVASRTRDEQF
TRBV29-1,SVSPGLELYGYT
TRBV29-1,SVETGDGYT
TRBV29-1,SAETGGYTEAF
TRBV28,ASRVSGVGQPQH
TRBV7-9,ASSPRGDSPLH
TRBV5-6,ASSDRHTTVQETQY
TRBV4-1,ASSQDGAVYEQY
TRBV7-9,ASSPGQLSTDTQY
TRBV6-5,ASSSQQGVLNIQY
TRBV30,AWSVQTDTQY
TRBV30,AWSVGGYEQY
TRBV7-2,ASSFGHQGGANVLT
TRBV2,ASSLRGLNEQF
TRBV30,AWSVGAREQY
TRBV7-2,ASSFRIAGGPDTQY
TRBV28,ASILAGTDTQY
TRBV6-5,ASSPSATWPQH
TRBV29-1,SVLRTQRGEQY
TRBV30,AWSGYDTEAF
TRBV4-1,ASSHLLGGGQH
TRBV29-1,SALPDRLGNTEAF
TRBV29-1,SAGAGSSYNEQF
TRBV29-1,SVEDRGNYGYT